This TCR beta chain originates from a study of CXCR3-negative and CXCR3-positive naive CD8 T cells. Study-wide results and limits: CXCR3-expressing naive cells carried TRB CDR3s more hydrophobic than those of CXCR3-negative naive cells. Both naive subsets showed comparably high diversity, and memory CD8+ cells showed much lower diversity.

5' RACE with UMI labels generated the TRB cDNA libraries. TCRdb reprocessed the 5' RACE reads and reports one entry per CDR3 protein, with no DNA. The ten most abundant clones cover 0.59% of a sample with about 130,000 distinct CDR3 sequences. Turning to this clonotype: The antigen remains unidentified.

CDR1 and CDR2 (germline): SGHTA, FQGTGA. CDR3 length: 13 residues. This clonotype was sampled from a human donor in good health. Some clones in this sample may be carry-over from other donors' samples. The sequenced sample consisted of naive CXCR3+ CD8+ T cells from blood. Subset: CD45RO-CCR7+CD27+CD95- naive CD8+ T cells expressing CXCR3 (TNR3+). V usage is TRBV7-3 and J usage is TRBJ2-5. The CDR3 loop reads CASSLIVEETQYF.